This TCR beta chain was found in a study of blood T cell repertoires in COVID-19. Study-level information: Nucleic acid was either cDNA or gDNA, and it came from T cells, B-cell-depleted T cells, or PBMCs.

This clone was detected once. Per the study methods: Estimation of nucleated cell counts relied on the amplification of reference gene primers. TCRdb's table, derived via immunoSEQ multiplex PCR, lists solely in-frame clones and lacks some. V, J and clone size were drawn from that table, and D and trimming were deduced from the DNA. This sample has almost 35,000 clones; around nine tenths occur once, and the top ten carry 14%. The CDR3 has 15 residues. Trimming removed 5 bases at V and 3 bases at J, with 13 bases between. CDR1 and CDR2 from the germline V gene are SGHTA and FQGNSA. J is TRBJ1-4 and V is TRBV7-2; weak D call: TRBD1 (5 bases). The receptor was isolated from a man in his 60s with active COVID-19. Sequences were obtained from peripheral blood. CDR3 loop: CASSTQGAPNEKLFF. The DNA for the CDR3 is TGTGCCAGCAGCACGCAGGGTGCCCCTAATGAAAAACTGTTTTTT. The whole variable domain, filled in from reference TRBV7-2 and TRBJ1-4, reads GAGVSQSPSNKVTEKGKDVELRCDPISGHTALYWYRQSLGQGLEFLIYFQGNSAPDKSGLPSDRFSAERTGGSVSTLTIQRTQQEDSAVYLCASSTQGAPNEKLFFGSGTQLSVL.